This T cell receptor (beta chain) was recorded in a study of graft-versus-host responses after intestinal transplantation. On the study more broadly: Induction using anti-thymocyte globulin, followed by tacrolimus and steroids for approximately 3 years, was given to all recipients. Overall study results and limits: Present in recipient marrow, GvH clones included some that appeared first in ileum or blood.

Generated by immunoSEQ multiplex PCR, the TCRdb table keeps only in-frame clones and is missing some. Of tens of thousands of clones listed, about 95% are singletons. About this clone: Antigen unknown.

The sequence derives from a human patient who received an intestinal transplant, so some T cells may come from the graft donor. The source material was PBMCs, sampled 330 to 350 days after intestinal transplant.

This CDR3 is CATSTGDQETQYF. The CDR3 DNA follows: TGTGCCACCTCGACAGGGGACCAAGAGACCCAGTACTTC. The V call is TRBV19, the J call TRBJ2-5; 8 bases match TRBD1. Looked up from germline, CDR1 is LNHDA and CDR2 is SQIVND (reference sequence). CDR3 length: 13 amino acids. With 10 bases clipped from V and 0 bases from J, the junction kept 4 bases outside the gene matches. Drawing the rest from reference TRBV19 and TRBJ2-5, the complete variable domain is DGGITQSPKYLFRKEGQNVTLSCEQNLNHDAMYWYRQDPGQGLRLIYYSQIVNDFQKGDIAEGYSVSREKKESFPLTVTSAQKNPTAFYLCATSTGDQETQYFGPGTRLLVL.